This entry is about one TCR beta chain. The sample belongs to a study of blood T cell repertoires in COVID-19. All enrollees were roughly 18 to 100 years old and from roughly 22 US areas. Using immunoSEQ multiplex PCR, the repertoire was profiled, and TCRdb retains in-frame clones only, with some absent. This sample has 150,000 to 200,000 clones, with approximately 80% found just once. The germline V gene has CDR1 SGHNT and CDR2 YENEEA. Trimming removed 5 bases from V and 4 bases from J; junction bases left unmatched: 16. The CDR3 sequence is 17 residues long. The clonotype originates from a man aged 50-59 years who had recovered from COVID-19. The material sequenced was PBMCs or T cells enriched from blood (not recorded which). V usage is TRBV11-3 and J usage is TRBJ2-5; TRBD1 matches 7 bases. The CDR3 DNA follows: TGTGCCAGCAGCCCAGGAGCAACAGGGGAATTTAGAGAGACCCAGTACTTC. This gives the protein CASSPGATGEFRETQYF.